Each of the 23 T cell receptor beta chains below was sequenced from the same sample in a study of blood T cells in healthy people across ages. Together with a sample-barcoded 5' primer, a J-beta primer mix was included in a second PCR lasting roughly 6 to 12 cycles. TCRdb fed the 5' RACE reads into MiXCR, producing one record per CDR3 protein. This repertoire shows 600,000 to 1,000,000 distinct CDR3 sequences, 20% to 30% found once; its top ten account for under 4.5%. The same sample was also used in a study of T cells of mothers and their children.

The specimen was blood. The receptors come from a boy between 10 and 17 years old in good health.

The CDR3 here is CSAASGALNTEAFF. The DNA of the CDR3 is TGCAGTGCCGCCTCGGGGGCCCTGAACACTGAAGCTTTCTTT. The chain links TRBV20-1 to TRBJ1-1, with D possibly matching TRBD1 (6 bases). The CDR3 has 14 residues. V was shortened by 6 bases and J by 0 bases, with 14 bases between the two germline ends. Germline CDR1 and CDR2: DFQATT and SNEGSKA (reference sequence).

This chain joins TRBV27 and TRBJ1-6, with D maybe TRBD1 (5 bases). Trimming shortened V by 5 bases and J by 7 bases, and 15 bases separated the two germline ends. Germline CDR1 MNHEY, CDR2 SMNVEV (reference sequence). The CDR3 covers 15 residues. In DNA form, the CDR3 reads TGTGCCAGCAGTCCGCCCGGGACCCCGAATTCACCCCTCCACTTT. Amino acid sequence: CASSPPGTPNSPLHF.

Only a few counts were recorded for this clonotype. The J gene is TRBJ2-7, the V gene TRBV2; maybe TRBD2 (6 bases). The CDR3 covers 14 residues. V was clipped by 10 bases and J by 3 bases, with 19 bases between them. Germline V gene sequence: CDR1 SNHLY, CDR2 FYNNEI. Written as DNA, the CDR3 is TGTGCCATTGTCCGCTCTAGCGACGACTACGAGCAGTACTTC. Residues: CAIVRSSDDYEQYF. The whole variable domain, remainder taken from reference TRBV2 and TRBJ2-7, is EPEVTQTPSHQVTQMGQEVILRCVPISNHLYFYWYRQILGQKVEFLVSFYNNEISEKSEIFDDQFSVERPDGSNFTLKIRSTKLEDSAMYFCAIVRSSDDYEQYFGPGTRLTVT.

On this clonotype: A read error may explain this, as a much larger clone is one base away. The chain carries TRBV20-1 and TRBJ2-7; 7 bases are a match to TRBD1. This CDR3 spans 14 amino acids. V lost 3 bases and J lost 2; bases outside the gene matches: 7. Germline V lookup: CDR1 DFQATT, CDR2 SNEGSKA (reference sequence). This chain's CDR3 is CSASRQGPPYEQYF. The CDR3 nucleotides read TGCAGTGCTAGCAGACAGGGACCACCCTACGAGCAGTACTTC.

The chain employs TRBV4-3 and TRBJ2-2, with 11 bases aligning to TRBD2. CDR1 is LGHNA and CDR2 is YSLEER in the germline V gene. After removal of 5 bases from V and 5 bases from J, the junction contained 7 bases not matched to a gene. The CDR3 is 16 residues long. The CDR3 DNA reads TGCGCCAGCAGCGGGCTAGCGGGGGGCGGGACCGGGGAGCTGTTTTTT. The encoded protein is CASSGLAGGGTGELFF.

The sample holds a few counts of this clonotype. The CDR3 loop is CASSFGSESEKLFF. CDR3 sequence (DNA): TGTGCCAGCAGCTTCGGGTCTGAGAGTGAAAAACTGTTTTTT. The gene calls are TRBV7-9 and TRBJ1-4; D unresolved. This CDR3 region has 14 residues. The germline V and J ends were trimmed by 3 bases and 7 bases, with 12 bases remaining between them. In germline, CDR1 is SEHNR, CDR2 FQNEAQ (reference sequence).

This rearrangement joins TRBV5-1 to TRBJ2-5, with 9 bases identical to TRBD2. The J call is in doubt because the DNA end fits TRBJ2-1 better. This CDR3 has 17 residues. Germline CDR1 is SGHRS and CDR2 is YFSETQ. CDR3 nucleotide sequence: TGCGCCAGCAGCTTGTTCGTCCTAGCGGGACGTGGGAATGAGCAGTTCTTC. Its translation is CASSLFVLAGRGNEQFF.

In its sample, this clonotype was seen a few times. J is TRBJ2-7 and V is TRBV4-3, with D perhaps TRBD1 (6 bases). V lost 0 bases and J 2 bases, leaving 8 bases between the germline ends. Germline loops: CDR1 LGHNA, CDR2 YSLEER. The CDR3 runs to 14 residues. The CDR3 DNA reads TGCGCCAGCAGCCAAGATCAGGGGACCTACGAGCAGTACTTC. Translation gives CASSQDQGTYEQYF.

As to this clonotype: The junction shows a germline mismatch at one end, possibly a read error. The chain joins TRBV5-1 to TRBJ2-3; TRBD1 or TRBD2 may be the D gene (7 bases each). Germline lookup yields CDR1 SGHRS and CDR2 YFSETQ. The CDR3 totals 19 residues. CDR3 nucleotide sequence: TGCGCCAGCAGCTCCCTGGGAGGGGGCAAGCGGGAAAGCATAGATACGCAGTATTTT. This gives the protein CASSSLGGGKRESIDTQYF.

In this sample, this clonotype turned up a few times. The chain uses TRBV28 and TRBJ2-5, with 8 bases identical to TRBD2. Near its end, the DNA agrees better with TRBJ2-7, so the J call may be wrong. This CDR3 contains 16 residues. Germline lookup yields CDR1 MDHEN and CDR2 SYDVKM. The CDR3: CASSFYRLAGSYEQYF. The CDR3 DNA reads as TGTGCCAGCAGTTTCTACCGTCTAGCGGGCTCCTACGAGCAGTACTTC.

The chain links TRBV28 to TRBJ2-3, with D perhaps given as TRBD1 or TRBD2 (5 bases each). The germline V and J ends were trimmed by 3 bases and 1 base, with 14 bases remaining between them. This CDR3 comprises 16 residues. Germline V CDR1 and CDR2: MDHEN, SYDVKM. CDR3 coding DNA: TGTGCCAGCAGTTTGGGACGTAGAGGGGGCACAGATACGCAGTATTTT. This gives the protein CASSLGRRGGTDTQYF.

This chain uses TRBV20-1 with TRBJ2-1; TRBD2 agrees at 9 bases. V shed 0 bases, J shed 2 bases, and the junction held 8 bases outside the gene matches. Germline V gene sequence: CDR1 DFQATT, CDR2 SNEGSKA (reference sequence). The CDR3 covers 17 residues. As DNA, the CDR3 is TGCAGTGCTAGAGAGTTTAGACTAGCGGCGACCTACAATGAGCAGTTCTTC. Residues: CSAREFRLAATYNEQFF.

The chain's CDR3 is CASLPKGQVGETQYF. DNA of the CDR3: TGTGCCAGCCTCCCTAAAGGGCAGGTGGGGGAGACCCAGTACTTC. This rearrangement joins TRBV12-3 or TRBV12-4 to TRBJ2-5; D not resolved. Trimming cost V 8 bases and J 5 bases, with 21 bases left between them. CDR3 length equals 15 residues.

The sample holds a few counts of this clonotype. The chain is built from TRBV27 and TRBJ2-2, with 7 nucleotides matching TRBD1. The germline CDR1 and CDR2 sequences are MNHEY and SMNVEV (reference sequence). There are 17 residues in the CDR3. The trim removed 1 base at V and 2 bases at J, leaving 7 bases unmatched. Here the CDR3 DNA reads TGTGCCAGCAGTTTATATTTTCAGGGGGATAACACCGGGGAGCTGTTTTTT. The encoded protein is CASSLYFQGDNTGELFF.

This chain joins TRBV19 and TRBJ2-5, with D tentatively TRBD2 (6 bases). The V gene lost 4 bases and the J gene lost 5 bases, with 17 bases spanning the gap. The V gene's germline CDR1 is LNHDA and CDR2 SQIVND (reference sequence). There are 15 residues in the CDR3. The CDR3 is CASSTGSVIGETQYF. CDR3 DNA sequence: TGTGCCAGTAGTACCGGGAGCGTAATAGGGGAGACCCAGTACTTC.

The chain carries TRBV4-3 and TRBJ1-1; possibly TRBD1 for D (6 bases). The germline V gene encodes CDR1 LGHNA and CDR2 YSLEER. The CDR3 contains 14 residues. V lost 7 bases and J lost 2, with 14 bases in between. The CDR3 spells CASTRTDTNTEAFF. As DNA, the CDR3 is TGCGCCAGCACCCGGACAGATACTAACACTGAAGCTTTCTTT.

The rearrangement uses TRBV5-1 and TRBJ2-5, with 8 bases that match TRBD1. CDR3 length: 14 residues. The trim removed 5 bases at V and 1 base at J, leaving 4 bases unmatched. Germline CDR1 SGHRS, CDR2 YFSETQ. The CDR3 loop is CASRSDRGQETQYF. The CDR3 bases are TGCGCCAGCAGGTCAGACAGGGGCCAAGAGACCCAGTACTTC.

V usage is TRBV15 and J usage is TRBJ1-4, with D tentatively TRBD1 (5 bases). Trimming took off 0 bases at V and 7 bases at J, with 15 bases between the two ends. This CDR3 has 16 amino acids. CDR1 and CDR2 (germline): LNHNV, YYDKDF (reference sequence). Written as DNA, the CDR3 is TGTGCCACCAGCAGAGATGGGAGCCAGGGTGGTGAAAAACTGTTTTTT. Translating gives CATSRDGSQGGEKLFF.

The rearrangement uses TRBV7-9 and TRBJ2-4; D is perhaps TRBD2 (5 bases). Germline assignment: CDR1 SEHNR and CDR2 FQNEAQ (reference sequence). This CDR3 has 13 residues. V was clipped by 5 bases and J by 4 bases, with 9 bases between them. The CDR3: CASSDGLKNIQYF. CDR3 in DNA: TGTGCCAGCAGCGACGGACTTAAAAACATTCAGTACTTC.

This clonotype showed up just a few times. The J gene is TRBJ2-5, the V gene TRBV2; no clear D. Germline-derived CDR1 and CDR2 are SNHLY and FYNNEI. The V end was cut by 11 bases, the J end by 4 bases, with 17 bases between. The CDR3 sequence is 13 residues long. The CDR3 loop reads CADKWGTTETQYF. The CDR3 bases are TGTGCCGACAAATGGGGAACCACAGAGACCCAGTACTTC.

V and J are TRBV29-1 and TRBJ2-5; D unclear. Trimming cost V 3 bases and J 7 bases, with 15 bases left between them. This CDR3 has 13 residues. Per germline, CDR1 SQVTM and CDR2 ANQGSEA. The CDR3 is CSVERPVPGTQYF. In DNA, the CDR3 is TGCAGCGTTGAGCGCCCGGTTCCCGGGACCCAGTACTTC.

This clonotype was picked up one time. The rearrangement uses TRBV4-3 and TRBJ1-2; D not resolved. V gave up 5 bases and J gave up 7 bases, with 17 bases separating them. Germline assignment: CDR1 LGHNA and CDR2 YSLEER. The CDR3 is 14 amino acids. CDR3 in amino acids: CASSRDVGLGGYTF. DNA of the CDR3: TGCGCCAGCAGCAGAGATGTGGGGTTAGGTGGCTACACCTTC.

This clonotype was detected a few times. The chain has TRBV28 and TRBJ1-1; D is undetermined. V was clipped by 7 bases and J by 1 base, with 13 bases between them. The CDR3 runs to 14 residues. Per the germline V gene, CDR1 is MDHEN and CDR2 is SYDVKM. CDR3 nucleotide sequence: TGTGCCAGCACCTCCATAGGGCAGAACACTGAAGCTTTCTTT. Its translation is CASTSIGQNTEAFF.